This TCR beta chain was sequenced in a study of beta chain features in type 1 diabetes. Broader study findings: No resolution was reached here on whether HLA type influences TCRB rearrangement. In every one of the four CD4+ subsets, TCRB CDR3s were moderately but significantly shorter in Type 1 diabetes patients.

Of note for this clone: Its antigen is still unknown.

The CDR3 has 15 amino acids. Germline V gene sequence: CDR1 LGHNA, CDR2 YSLEER. V gave up 0 bases and J gave up 5 bases, with 13 bases separating them. As every portion of the isolated RNA was reverse transcribed, the sequencing read expressed TCRB transcripts. Sequencing used immunoSEQ multiplex PCR; TCRdb keeps in-frame clones, though not all of them. The sample has under 200,000 clones; roughly 8% are singletons. CD45RO/CCR7/CD25/CD127/CD95/CD27 sorting isolated CD4+ naive, central memory, regulatory and stem cell-like memory cells. This clonotype originated in a woman aged 18 to 35 with type 1 diabetes. The rearrangement links TRBV4-3 to TRBJ2-5; D is possibly TRBD2 (5 bases). The source material was central memory CD4+ T cells from blood. The CDR3 sequence is CASSQDEGRRETQYF. The CDR3 DNA reads TGCGCCAGCAGCCAAGATGAAGGGAGACGGGAGACCCAGTACTTC.